Shown below are 16 T cell receptor beta chains from a single sample sequenced in a study of blood T cell repertoires in COVID-19. Data came from immunoSEQ multiplex PCR; TCRdb stores just in-frame clones and leaves some out. The sample lists some 150,000 clones, more than 75% occurring once. Sequencing was done on a sample of peripheral blood. These receptors were collected from a human donor with acute or convalescent COVID-19. The donor label of this sample is uncertain.

The chain links TRBV5-6 to TRBJ1-5; D is perhaps TRBD1 (6 bases). This CDR3 region has 16 residues. Germline loops: CDR1 SGHDT, CDR2 YYEEEE. V lost 4 bases and J 4 bases, leaving 18 bases between the germline ends. The CDR3 sequence: CASSLGAGLGNQPQHF. CDR3 nucleotide sequence: TGTGCCAGCAGCCTGGGGGCGGGACTAGGGAATCAGCCCCAGCATTTT.

V is TRBV5-1 and J is TRBJ2-1, with TRBD2 matching 10 bases. V lost 4 bases and J lost 9; bases outside the gene matches: 13. Per the germline V gene, CDR1 is SGHRS and CDR2 is YFSETQ. The length of the CDR3 is 16 residues. CDR3: CASSGALAGGRAEQFF. CDR3 in DNA: TGCGCCAGCAGCGGAGCATTAGCGGGGGGTAGGGCTGAGCAGTTCTTC. Full variable domain (remainder filled in from reference TRBV5-1 and TRBJ2-1): KAGVTQTPRYLIKTRGQQVTLSCSPISGHRSVSWYQQTPGQGLQFLFEYFSETQRNKGNFPGRFSGRQFSNSRSEMNVSTLELGDSALYLCASSGALAGGRAEQFFGPGTRLTVL.

The count of this clone is one. CDR3 region: CASSPGGSGPPGTDTQYF. The CDR3 region has the DNA TGTGCCAGCTCACCCGGGGGGAGCGGCCCCCCGGGCACAGATACGCAGTATTTT. The chain recombines TRBV18 with TRBJ2-3; 7 bases match TRBD2. With V trimmed by 3 bases and J by 1 base, 13 bases remained unmatched. Germline CDR1 reads KGHSH; CDR2 reads LQKENI. This CDR3 contains 18 residues. Filled out from reference TRBV18 and TRBJ2-3, the complete variable domain reads NAGVMQNPRHLVRRRGQEARLRCSPMKGHSHVYWYRQLPEEGLKFMVYLQKENIIDESGMPKERFSAEFPKEGPSILRIQQVVRGDSAAYFCASSPGGSGPPGTDTQYFGPGTRLTVL.

The CDR3 loop reads CATSEGGLSNQPQHF. The CDR3 coding sequence is TGTGCCACCAGTGAAGGGGGATTAAGCAATCAGCCCCAGCATTTT. The chain employs TRBV24-1 and TRBJ1-5; TRBD1 might be the D (6 bases). The CDR3 totals 15 residues. Trimming took off 4 bases at V and 1 base at J, with 10 bases between the two ends. CDR1 is KGHDR and CDR2 is SFDVKD in the germline V gene.

This chain links TRBV28 with TRBJ2-5, with 7 bases identical to TRBD1. The CDR3 spans 15 residues. The ends lost 6 bases at V and 5 bases at J; junction bases unmatched: 12. Germline V gene lookup returns CDR1 MDHEN and CDR2 SYDVKM. CDR3 sequence (DNA): TGTGCCAGCAGCTCTGGTGGGACAGCAGGGGAGACCCAGTACTTC. Amino acid sequence: CASSSGGTAGETQYF.

The genes are TRBV6-5 and TRBJ2-1, with 11 bases lining up with TRBD2. The V gene end was trimmed by 4 bases and the J gene end by 4 bases; junction bases not matched to a gene: 3. Germline-derived CDR1 and CDR2 are MNHEY and SVGAGI. The CDR3 extends over 15 amino acids. This chain's CDR3 is CASSSGLAAYNEQFF. CDR3 bases: TGTGCCAGCAGTTCGGGACTAGCGGCTTACAATGAGCAGTTCTTC.

J is TRBJ1-1 and V is TRBV18; D unresolved. Per the germline V gene, CDR1 is KGHSH and CDR2 is LQKENI. This CDR3 region has 12 residues. Trimming left V 5 bases short and J 9 bases short, with 13 bases between. The CDR3 DNA follows: TGTGCCAGCTCAACCCGACAAGATAAAGCTTTCTTT. This codes for CASSTRQDKAFF.

This chain joins TRBV4-3 and TRBJ2-2; the match to TRBD2 covers 7 bases. V lost 0 bases to trimming and J lost 3 bases; unmatched junction nucleotides: 10. Germline-derived CDR1 and CDR2 are LGHNA and YSLEER. The CDR3 totals 18 residues. As DNA, the CDR3 is TGCGCCAGCAGCCAAGAGGACCTAGCGGCGAGTGACACCGGGGAGCTGTTTTTT. Amino acid sequence: CASSQEDLAASDTGELFF.

The chain recombines TRBV14 with TRBJ2-1; 7 nucleotides align to TRBD1. The CDR3 length is 17 residues. V dropped 4 bases and J dropped 0; count of bases not matched to a gene: 9. Germline V gives CDR1 SGHDN, CDR2 FVKESK. CDR3 coding DNA: TGTGCCAGCAGCCGGCGACAGGGAGATACCTCCTACAATGAGCAGTTCTTC. Translated: CASSRRQGDTSYNEQFF. The whole variable domain, filled in from reference TRBV14 and TRBJ2-1, reads EAGVTQFPSHSVIEKGQTVTLRCDPISGHDNLYWYRRVMGKEIKFLLHFVKESKQDESGMPNNRFLAERTGGTYSTLKVQPAELEDSGVYFCASSRRQGDTSYNEQFFGPGTRLTVL.

This clone was seen a single time. The chain links TRBV7-8 to TRBJ1-2; D might be TRBD1 (6 bases). V was shortened by 4 bases and J by 1 base, with 16 bases between the two germline ends. Germline CDR1 is SGHVS and CDR2 is FQNEAQ. The CDR3 sequence is 16 residues long. The CDR3 bases are TGTGCCAGCAGCTCCTGGAACAGGGCTATTAACTATGGCTACACCTTC. Its protein is CASSSWNRAINYGYTF.

This chain joins TRBV9 and TRBJ2-1; a weak D match, TRBD2 (5 bases). Trimming cost V 2 bases and J 8 bases, with 11 bases left between them. The CDR3 length is 13 residues. Germline values: CDR1 SGDLS, CDR2 YYNGEE. This chain's CDR3 is CASSVSGIDEQFF. The CDR3 DNA follows: TGTGCCAGCAGCGTTTCGGGGATTGATGAGCAGTTCTTC.

This clone came up once. V usage is TRBV29-1 and J usage is TRBJ2-1, with TRBD2 matching 7 bases. Germline CDR1 is SQVTM and CDR2 is ANQGSEA. V was pared by 4 bases and J by 7 bases, with 13 bases of the junction left unmatched. There are 15 residues in the CDR3. In nucleotides, the CDR3 is TGCAGCGTTGCGGGGGGAGAGACCTCTACAAATGAGCAGTTCTTC. The encoded protein is CSVAGGETSTNEQFF.

This sequence joins TRBV18 and TRBJ2-5; no clear D. In germline, CDR1 is KGHSH, CDR2 LQKENI. The V and J ends lost 2 bases and 2 bases respectively, with 3 bases between them. The CDR3 has 12 residues. CDR3 sequence (DNA): TGTGCCAGCTCACCAACACAAGAGACCCAGTACTTC. Encoded protein: CASSPTQETQYF.

The rearrangement links TRBV30 to TRBJ2-7; D not certain. CDR3 length equals 12 residues. Looked up from germline, CDR1 is GTSNPN and CDR2 is SVGIG (reference sequence). Trimming removed 1 base at V and 3 bases at J, with 7 bases between. CDR3 loop: CAWSASSYEQYF. Written as DNA, the CDR3 is TGTGCCTGGAGTGCGTCTAGCTACGAGCAGTACTTC.

The CDR3 DNA reads as TGTGCCAGCAGCCAAAGACAGGGGTGGTACCAGCCCCAGCATTTT. Protein sequence: CASSQRQGWYQPQHF. V gene TRBV4-2 combines with J gene TRBJ1-5, with 8 nucleotides matching TRBD1. Germline V CDR1 and CDR2: LGHNA, YNFKEQ. V dropped 2 bases and J dropped 7; count of bases not matched to a gene: 7. The CDR3 is 15 amino acids.

This rearrangement joins TRBV4-3 to TRBJ2-7; the match to TRBD1 covers 7 bases. The junction had 5 bases not matched to a gene; V was cut back by 0 bases and J by 3 bases. The germline V gene encodes CDR1 LGHNA and CDR2 YSLEER. The CDR3 spans 15 residues. The CDR3 bases are TGCGCCAGCAGCCAAGATCGGACAGGAGTCTACGAGCAGTACTTC. It is translated as CASSQDRTGVYEQYF.